This record covers a single TCR beta chain. The antigen is not known. The data were taken from a study of T cell repertoires in cytomegalovirus infection. Findings and limits, study-wide: CMV-specific TCR beta clonotypes restricted by HLA-C were the ones dominating the ex vivo response.

The ends lost 5 bases at V and 8 bases at J; junction bases unmatched: 9. Germline values: CDR1 MGHRA, CDR2 YSYEKL. CDR3 size: 16 residues. MiXCR, applied by TCRdb to the reads, yields one record per CDR3 protein. The sample contains approximately 770,000 distinct CDR3 sequences, roughly 29% of which appear only once. The sequence came from a human donor in good health (CMV status not recorded). Some clones in this sample may be carry-over from other donors' samples. This chain connects TRBV4-1 to TRBJ2-1; TRBD2 aligns across 13 bases. Sequenced material: cultured CD8+ T cells from PBMCs, taken from culture after CMV antigen stimulation. The CDR3 DNA follows: TGCGCCAGCAGCTATCCCGGGACTAGCGGGGCCGATGAGCAGTTCTTC. It yields the protein CASSYPGTSGADEQFF.